The TCR beta chain described here comes from a study of blood T cell repertoires in COVID-19. The CDR3 spans 11 residues. Germline CDR1 MNHEY, CDR2 SVGEGT. Between the trimmed V and J ends, which lost 5 bases and 4 bases, there was a span of 6 bases. Sequencing used immunoSEQ multiplex PCR; TCRdb keeps in-frame clones, though not all of them. The sample gives fewer than 200,000 clones, around 72% of which show up once; 2.5% to 3% is in the top ten. This chain uses TRBV6-2 or TRBV6-3 with TRBJ2-7; no reliable D call. The TCR originated in an elderly woman with acute or convalescent COVID-19. Specimen: peripheral blood. The CDR3 sequence: CASSQTYEQYF. CDR3 in DNA: TGTGCCAGCAGTCAGACTTACGAGCAGTACTTC.